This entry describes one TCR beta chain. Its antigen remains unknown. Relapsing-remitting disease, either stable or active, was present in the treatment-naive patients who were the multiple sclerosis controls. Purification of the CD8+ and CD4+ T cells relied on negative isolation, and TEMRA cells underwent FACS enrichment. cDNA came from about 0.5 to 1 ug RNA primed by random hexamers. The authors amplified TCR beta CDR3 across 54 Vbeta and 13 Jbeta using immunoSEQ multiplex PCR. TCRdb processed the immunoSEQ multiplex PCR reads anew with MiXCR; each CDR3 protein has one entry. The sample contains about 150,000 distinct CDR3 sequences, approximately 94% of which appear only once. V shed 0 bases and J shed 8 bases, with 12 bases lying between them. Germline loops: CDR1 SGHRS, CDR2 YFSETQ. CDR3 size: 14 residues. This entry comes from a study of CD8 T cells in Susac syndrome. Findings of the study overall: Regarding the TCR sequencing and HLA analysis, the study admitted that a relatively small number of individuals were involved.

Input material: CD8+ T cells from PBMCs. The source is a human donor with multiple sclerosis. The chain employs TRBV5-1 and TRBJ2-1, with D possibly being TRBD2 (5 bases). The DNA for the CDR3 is TGCGCCAGCAGCTTGGAGGTAGCGTGGGATGAGCAGTTCTTC. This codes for CASSLEVAWDEQFF.